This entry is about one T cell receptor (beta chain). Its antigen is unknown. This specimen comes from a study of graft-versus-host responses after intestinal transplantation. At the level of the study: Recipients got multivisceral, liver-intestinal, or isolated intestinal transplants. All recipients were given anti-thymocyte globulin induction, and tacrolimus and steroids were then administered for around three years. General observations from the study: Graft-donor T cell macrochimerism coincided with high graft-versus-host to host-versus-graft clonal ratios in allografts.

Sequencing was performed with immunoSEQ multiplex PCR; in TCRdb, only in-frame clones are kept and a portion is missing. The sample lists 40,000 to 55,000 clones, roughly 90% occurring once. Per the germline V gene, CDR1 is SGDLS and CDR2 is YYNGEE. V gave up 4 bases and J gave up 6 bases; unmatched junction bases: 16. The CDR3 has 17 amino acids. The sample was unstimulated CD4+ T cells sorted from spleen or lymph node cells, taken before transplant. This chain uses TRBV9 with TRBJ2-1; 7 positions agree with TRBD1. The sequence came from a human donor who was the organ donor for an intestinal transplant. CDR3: CASSPLGGTSGGNEQFF. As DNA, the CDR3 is TGTGCCAGCAGCCCCCTAGGTGGGACGTCAGGGGGCAATGAGCAGTTCTTC.